This entry describes one TCR beta chain. The antigen is not known. TRB cDNA was prepared as libraries by UMI-labeled 5' RACE. For each CDR3 protein, TCRdb gives one entry from its re-call of the 5' RACE reads, without DNA. The sample includes some 150,000 distinct CDR3 sequences. This sample is drawn from a study of CXCR3-negative and CXCR3-positive naive CD8 T cells. Study details: Each library gave roughly 1.5 +/- 0.3 million of about 150 million TRB reads.

CDR3 size: 16 residues. Whole-study results and caveats: CXCR3-positive naive cells had more hydrophobic TRB CDR3s than CXCR3-negative naive cells.

The V gene is TRBV21-1, the J gene TRBJ2-2; the TCRdb call, TRBD2, lacks DNA for checking. TRBV21-1 corresponds to a pseudogene. Specimen: naive CXCR3+ CD8+ T cells from blood. Specified subset: CD45RO-CCR7+CD27+CD95- naive CD8+ T cells expressing CXCR3 (TNR3+). The clonotype comes from a human donor in good health. Some clones in this sample may be carry-over from other donors' samples. The CDR3 region is CASKKTPGLNTGELFF.